These 16 T cell receptor beta chains came from one sample sequenced in a study of CD8+CD57+ T cells in acquired aplastic anemia. Genomic DNA, serving as template, underwent TCR beta VDJ and CDR3 profiling. TCRdb ran MiXCR on the reads and lists one entry per CDR3 protein. Of about 220,000 distinct CDR3 sequences listed, about 37% are singletons. Sample: sorted CD4+, CD8+, or CD8+CD57+ T cells (not recorded which) from PBMCs. The source is a human donor in good health, serving as a control.

The chain employs TRBV7-8 and TRBJ2-7; 7 bases fit TRBD1. J was trimmed by 4 bases and V by 5 bases; bases with no gene match: 5. Germline V CDR1 and CDR2: SGHVS, FQNEAQ. This CDR3 is 13 amino acids long. The chain's CDR3 is CASSQEQGYEQYF. The CDR3 region has the DNA TGTGCCAGCAGCCAAGAACAGGGGTACGAGCAGTACTTC.

This clonotype was counted at least ten times. The V and J genes are TRBV12-3 or TRBV12-4 and TRBJ2-1; D is perhaps TRBD1 (5 bases). With 6 bases removed from V and 4 bases from J, the gap between germline ends came to 7 bases. The CDR3 sequence is 12 residues long. The CDR3, as DNA: TGTGCCAGCAGACGACAGTACAATGAGCAGTTCTTC. Translated, it gives CASRRQYNEQFF.

This clonotype appeared many times. The chain employs TRBV7-9 and TRBJ2-3; 7 bases are a match to TRBD2. Germline loops: CDR1 SEHNR, CDR2 FQNEAQ (reference sequence). This CDR3 contains 16 residues. J was trimmed by 3 bases and V by 7 bases; bases with no gene match: 13. CDR3 sequence: CASTLSRTRETDTQYF. CDR3 coding DNA: TGTGCCAGCACCCTCTCACGAACGCGGGAGACAGATACGCAGTATTTT.

Concerning this clonotype itself: It may be a read error: a sequence one base away is much more abundant. The chain joins TRBV20-1 to TRBJ1-1, with 7 bases aligning to TRBD1. V lost 4 bases and J lost 0; bases outside the gene matches: 11. Germline V lookup: CDR1 DFQATT, CDR2 SNEGSKA (reference sequence). The CDR3 has 16 amino acids. CDR3 residues: CSAKTGTAALNTEAFF. The DNA of the CDR3 is TGCAGTGCTAAAACGGGGACAGCAGCCTTGAACACTGAAGCTTTCTTT.

For this clonotype: A much larger clone lies a single base off, so this may be a read error. The rearrangement links TRBV14 to TRBJ2-3; D unclear. V lost 3 bases to trimming and J lost 4 bases, with 2 bases between them. Germline assignment: CDR1 SGHDN and CDR2 FVKESK. The CDR3 is 11 residues long. CDR3 loop: CASSHADTQYF. CDR3 coding DNA: TGTGCCAGCAGCCACGCAGATACGCAGTATTTT.

The rearrangement uses TRBV10-2 and TRBJ2-1; D possibly uses TRBD1 or TRBD2 (7 bases each). V was cut by 0 bases and J by 7 bases, with 13 bases left in between. This CDR3 spans 15 amino acids. Germline lookup yields CDR1 WSHSY and CDR2 SAAADI. The CDR3 region has the DNA TGCGCCAGCAGTGAGTCCCCAGGGGGGGGGAATGAGCAGTTCTTC. Amino acid sequence: CASSESPGGGNEQFF.

This clonotype occurred a few times. Being one base from a much bigger clone, this may be a read error. CDR3 DNA sequence: TGTGCCAGCAGCTTATTGGTCCATGATCCGCAGTATTTT. This encodes CASSLLVHDPQYF. V is TRBV2 and J is TRBJ2-3; D is undetermined. This CDR3 spans 13 amino acids. Between the trimmed V and J ends, which lost 6 bases and 10 bases, there was a span of 17 bases. Germline lookup yields CDR1 SNHLY and CDR2 FYNNEI.

There are a few counts of this clonotype. The chain employs TRBV6-1 and TRBJ1-5; TRBD1 might be the D (6 bases). The V end was cut by 10 bases, the J end by 0 bases, with 13 bases between. CDR3 length: 14 amino acids. Germline-derived CDR1 and CDR2 are MNHNS and SASEGT. As DNA, the CDR3 is TGTGCCACATTCCAGGGGTATAGCAATCAGCCCCAGCATTTT. It translates to CATFQGYSNQPQHF.

CDR3 DNA sequence: TGCGCCAGCACCCCGACAGGGGGCTCCTACGAGCAGTACTTC. This encodes CASTPTGGSYEQYF. V is TRBV5-1 and J is TRBJ2-7, with 9 bases aligning to TRBD1. The CDR3 is 14 residues long. The V segment lost 6 bases and the J segment 0 bases; nucleotides outside the gene matches: 4. In germline, CDR1 is SGHRS, CDR2 YFSETQ.

There are many counts of this clonotype. The chain carries TRBV6-1 and TRBJ1-6; D perhaps matches TRBD1 (5 bases). CDR3 length: 14 residues. V was shortened by 10 bases and J by 0 bases, with 10 bases between the two germline ends. Germline V lookup: CDR1 MNHNS, CDR2 SASEGT. In DNA, the CDR3 is TGTGCCACCGCAGGGAGCTCCTATAATTCACCCCTCCACTTT. Translated: CATAGSSYNSPLHF.

The chain recombines TRBV10-3 with TRBJ2-7; TRBD2 matches at 10 bases. V was pared by 8 bases and J by 2 bases, with 9 bases of the junction left unmatched. CDR3 length: 15 amino acids. CDR1 is ENHRY, CDR2 SYGVKD, per germline. In DNA form, the CDR3 reads TGTGCCATCGAGAGCGGGAGGGCCTCCCCCTACGAGCAGTACTTC. This encodes CAIESGRASPYEQYF.

J is TRBJ1-1 and V is TRBV6-5, with a tentative D call TRBD1 (5 bases). This CDR3 is built from 16 residues. Germline V CDR1 and CDR2: MNHEY, SVGAGI. Trimming shortened V by 0 bases and J by 7 bases, and 18 bases separated the two germline ends. The CDR3 sequence is CASSYSGHAQDGEAFF. DNA of the CDR3: TGTGCCAGCAGTTACTCGGGGCATGCACAGGATGGTGAAGCTTTCTTT.

CDR3 residues: CASSPRRNTIYF. In DNA form, the CDR3 reads TGTGCCAGTAGTCCCCGGAGAAACACCATATATTTT. The chain recombines TRBV19 with TRBJ1-3; D is ambiguous. Germline-derived CDR1 and CDR2 are LNHDA and SQIVND (reference sequence). Trimming left V 5 bases short and J 5 bases short, with 7 bases between. The CDR3 is 12 residues long. Based on the CDR3 plus reference TRBV19 and TRBJ1-3, the full variable domain is DGGITQSPKYLFRKEGQNVTLSCEQNLNHDAMYWYRQDPGQGLRLIYYSQIVNDFQKGDIAEGYSVSREKKESFPLTVTSAQKNPTAFYLCASSPRRNTIYFGEGSWLTVV.

This clonotype was seen at least ten times. The rearrangement joins TRBV2 to TRBJ2-4, with D possibly being TRBD1 (5 bases). The CDR3 extends over 14 amino acids. The germline CDR1 and CDR2 sequences are SNHLY and FYNNEI. V shed 3 bases and J shed 6 bases, with 12 bases lying between them. In nucleotides, the CDR3 is TGTGCCAGCAGTGATTATTGGACACTAAACATTCAGTACTTC. Encoded protein: CASSDYWTLNIQYF.

In DNA, the CDR3 is TGTGCCAGCAGCGAAAGACGGGCCGCCGCGAGTTCACCCCTCCACTTT. Its translation is CASSERRAAASSPLHF. The V and J genes are TRBV3-1 and TRBJ1-6; no definite D call. The length of the CDR3 is 16 residues. CDR1 LGHDT and CDR2 YNNKEL come from the germline V gene (reference sequence). The V and J ends lost 5 bases and 9 bases respectively, with 20 bases between them.

The chain is built from TRBV18 and TRBJ2-7, with D maybe TRBD1 (5 bases). CDR1 KGHSH and CDR2 LQKENI come from the germline V gene. This CDR3 is built from 14 residues. The V end was cut by 5 bases, the J end by 6 bases, with 17 bases between. The chain's CDR3 is CASSRAGSASEQYF. The CDR3 DNA sequence: TGTGCCAGCTCAAGGGCAGGGTCAGCGTCCGAGCAGTACTTC. The full variable domain, completed using reference TRBV18 and TRBJ2-7, is NAGVMQNPRHLVRRRGQEARLRCSPMKGHSHVYWYRQLPEEGLKFMVYLQKENIIDESGMPKERFSAEFPKEGPSILRIQQVVRGDSAAYFCASSRAGSASEQYFGPGTRLTVT.